This TCR beta chain was observed in a study of cytotoxic CD8 clonotypes in ibrutinib-treated CLL. Overall study: Of a cohort that held some 10 relapsed/refractory and around 14 treatment-naive patients, 17 to 18 were IGHV unmutated. Specimens for response were gathered following a median 12 months of therapy, spanning 6 to 36. General study results and limits: A rise in clonality was seen at ibrutinib response, and a fall back toward baseline was seen at progression.

The intended depth for sequencing was 1 in 200,000 to 1 in 1 million T cells. Clones were sequenced by immunoSEQ multiplex PCR, and TCRdb holds only the in-frame ones, with some missing. The repertoire has under 200,000 clones, around 80% of them found once; the top ten carry about 5%. Per the germline V gene, CDR1 is SGDLS and CDR2 is YYNGEE. Trimming removed 3 bases from V and 9 bases from J, with 13 bases in between. CDR3 length: 13 amino acids. Remarks on this clone: Its antigen is not identified.

The clonotype comes from a human donor with chronic lymphocytic leukemia. This chain links TRBV9 with TRBJ1-5; D ambiguous. Sequencing used PBMCs, obtained after 24 months of ibrutinib treatment. The CDR3: CASSAGFEWPQHF. DNA for the CDR3: TGTGCCAGCAGCGCGGGGTTCGAATGGCCCCAGCATTTT.